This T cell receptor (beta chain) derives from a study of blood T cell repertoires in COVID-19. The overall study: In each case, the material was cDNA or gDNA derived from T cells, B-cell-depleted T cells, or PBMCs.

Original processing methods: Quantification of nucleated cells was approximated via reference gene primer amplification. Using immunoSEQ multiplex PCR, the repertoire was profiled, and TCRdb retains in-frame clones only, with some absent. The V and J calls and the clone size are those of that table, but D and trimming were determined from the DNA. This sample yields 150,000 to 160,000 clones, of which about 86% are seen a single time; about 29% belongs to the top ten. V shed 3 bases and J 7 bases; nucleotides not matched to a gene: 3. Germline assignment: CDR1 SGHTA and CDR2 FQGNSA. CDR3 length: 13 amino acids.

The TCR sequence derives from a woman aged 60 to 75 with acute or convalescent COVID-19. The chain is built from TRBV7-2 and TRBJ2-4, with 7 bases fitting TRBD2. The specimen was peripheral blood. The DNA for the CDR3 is TGTGCCAGCAGCTTCCCCGGGAGGAACATTCAGTACTTC. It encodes CASSFPGRNIQYF.